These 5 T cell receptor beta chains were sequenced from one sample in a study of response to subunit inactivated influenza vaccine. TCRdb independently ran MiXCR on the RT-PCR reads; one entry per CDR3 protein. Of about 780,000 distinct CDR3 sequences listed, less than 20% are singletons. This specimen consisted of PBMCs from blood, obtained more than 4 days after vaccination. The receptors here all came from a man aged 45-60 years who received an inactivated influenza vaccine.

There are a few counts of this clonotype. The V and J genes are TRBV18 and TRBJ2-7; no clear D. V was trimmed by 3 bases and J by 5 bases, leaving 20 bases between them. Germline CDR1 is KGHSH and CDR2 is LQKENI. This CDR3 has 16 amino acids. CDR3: CASSPSAPGPSHEQYF. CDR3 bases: TGTGCCAGCTCACCTTCGGCCCCGGGCCCTTCCCACGAGCAGTACTTC. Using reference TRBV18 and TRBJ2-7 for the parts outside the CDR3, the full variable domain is NAGVMQNPRHLVRRRGQEARLRCSPMKGHSHVYWYRQLPEEGLKFMVYLQKENIIDESGMPKERFSAEFPKEGPSILRIQQVVRGDSAAYFCASSPSAPGPSHEQYFGPGTRLTVT.

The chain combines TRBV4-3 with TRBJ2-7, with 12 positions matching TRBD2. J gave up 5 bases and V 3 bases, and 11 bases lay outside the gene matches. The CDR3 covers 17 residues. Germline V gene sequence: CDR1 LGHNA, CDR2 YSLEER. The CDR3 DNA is TGCGCCAGCAGCCAGCGACTAGCGGGAGAACTCATCCACGAGCAGTACTTC. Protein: CASSQRLAGELIHEQYF.

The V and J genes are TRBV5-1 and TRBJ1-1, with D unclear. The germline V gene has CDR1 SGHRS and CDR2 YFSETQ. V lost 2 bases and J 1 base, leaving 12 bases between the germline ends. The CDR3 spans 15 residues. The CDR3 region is CASSLGAGTNTEAFF. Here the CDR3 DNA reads TGCGCCAGCAGCTTAGGAGCCGGCACGAACACTGAAGCTTTCTTT.

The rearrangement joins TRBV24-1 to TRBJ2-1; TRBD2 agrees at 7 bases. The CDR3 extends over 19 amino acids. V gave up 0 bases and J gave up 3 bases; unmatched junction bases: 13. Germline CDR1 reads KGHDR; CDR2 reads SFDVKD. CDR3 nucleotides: TGTGCCACCAGTGATTTGCCCCGGACTAGTTTGAGTCTCTACAATGAGCAGTTCTTC. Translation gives CATSDLPRTSLSLYNEQFF.

The CDR3 DNA reads as TGTGCCCCCTCCCGGAACTATGGCTACACCTTC. This translates into CAPSRNYGYTF. The chain links TRBV9 to TRBJ1-2, with D uncertain. Per the germline V gene, CDR1 is SGDLS and CDR2 is YYNGEE. The CDR3 length is 11 residues. V lost 10 bases to trimming and J lost 2 bases, with 9 bases between them.